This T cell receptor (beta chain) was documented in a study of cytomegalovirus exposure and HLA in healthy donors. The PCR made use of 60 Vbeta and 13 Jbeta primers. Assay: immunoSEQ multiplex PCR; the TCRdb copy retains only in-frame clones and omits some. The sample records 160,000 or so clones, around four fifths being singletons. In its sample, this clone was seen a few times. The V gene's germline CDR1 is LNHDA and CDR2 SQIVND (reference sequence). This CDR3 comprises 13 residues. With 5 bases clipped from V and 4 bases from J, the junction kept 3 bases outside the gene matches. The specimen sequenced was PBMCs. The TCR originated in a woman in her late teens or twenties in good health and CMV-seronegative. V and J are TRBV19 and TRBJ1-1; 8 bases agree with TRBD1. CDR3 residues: CASSLGTGTEAFF. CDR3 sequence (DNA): TGTGCCAGTAGTCTCGGGACAGGCACTGAAGCTTTCTTT. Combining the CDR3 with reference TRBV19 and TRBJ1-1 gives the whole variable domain DGGITQSPKYLFRKEGQNVTLSCEQNLNHDAMYWYRQDPGQGLRLIYYSQIVNDFQKGDIAEGYSVSREKKESFPLTVTSAQKNPTAFYLCASSLGTGTEAFFGQGTRLTVV.